These T cell receptor beta chains were read from a single sample in a study of human T cells and chemical hapten exposure. TCRdb itself ran the RACE reads through MiXCR, one entry per CDR3 protein. Of roughly 260,000 distinct CDR3 sequences listed, over 8% are singletons. The input for sequencing was whole blood, taken in connection with sensitization to the hapten diphenylcyclopropenone (DPC). These receptors all come from a woman aged 40 to 50 with alopecia areata. Some clones in this sample may be carry-over from other donors' samples. Both conserved end residues are part of each CDR3. The order of the fields is V gene, clone size, J gene, D gene, CDR3 protein, CDR3 DNA. A D gene is named only where the DNA matches it firmly. Clone size is not always given. Where it is, it says once, few, many or a class for expanded clones.

>TRBV20-1|few|TRBJ2-5|-
CSARSSWPEETQYF
TGCAGTGCTAGGTCCTCTTGGCCCGAGGAGACCCAGTACTTC
>TRBV3-1|few|TRBJ1-5|-
CASSQDLVSNQPQHF
TGTGCCAGCAGCCAAGATCTCGTCAGCAATCAGCCCCAGCATTTT
>TRBV24-1|few|TRBJ2-1|TRBD2
CATGTSGTSTYNEQFF
TGTGCCACCGGGACTAGCGGGACCTCAACCTACAATGAGCAGTTCTTC
>TRBV4-2|many|TRBJ2-2|-
CASSQGVMPGANTGELFF
TGTGCCAGCAGCCAAGGAGTGATGCCGGGAGCGAACACCGGGGAGCTGTTTTTT
>TRBV25-1|-|TRBJ2-5|TRBD2
CASSDPQTSGPSETQYF
TGTGCCAGCAGTGATCCCCAGACTAGCGGCCCTTCAGAGACCCAGTACTTC
>TRBV6-6|-|TRBJ2-1|TRBD1
CASSPGTGGPSGNEQFF
TGTGCCAGCAGCCCCGGGACAGGTGGCCCGTCTGGCAATGAGCAGTTCTTC
>TRBV28|many|TRBJ2-7|TRBD1
CASSLPRDRVSYEQYF
TGTGCCAGCAGTTTACCTCGGGACAGGGTCTCCTACGAGCAGTACTTC
>TRBV2|many|TRBJ1-4|-
CASRGRSFEKLFF
TGTGCCAGCCGGGGACGGTCCTTTGAAAAACTGTTTTTT
>TRBV6-6|-|TRBJ2-3|TRBD2
CASSYGGGLGPDTQYF
TGTGCCAGCAGTTACGGTGGGGGACTAGGCCCAGATACGCAGTATTTT
>TRBV28|-|TRBJ1-2|TRBD1
CASSLAGQFPYGYTF
TGTGCCAGCAGTTTAGCGGGACAGTTTCCCTATGGCTACACCTTC
>TRBV20-1|-|TRBJ2-7|TRBD2
CSADGRGSAYEQYF
TGCAGTGCTGACGGGCGCGGGAGCGCGTACGAGCAGTACTTC
>TRBV28|-|TRBJ2-5|-
CATIHPWGATGQETQYF
TGTGCCACCATCCACCCTTGGGGGGCGACAGGCCAAGAGACCCAGTACTTC
>TRBV7-2|many|TRBJ2-4|-
CASSQVSVAKNIQYF
TGTGCCAGCAGCCAGGTCTCAGTAGCCAAAAACATTCAGTACTTC
>TRBV12-3/TRBV12-4|few|TRBJ2-2|TRBD2
CASTGGAGVHTGELFF
TGTGCCAGCACGGGTGGGGCGGGAGTACATACCGGGGAGCTGTTTTTT
>TRBV5-6|-|TRBJ2-1|TRBD2
CASSWGREGNEQFF
TGTGCCAGCAGCTGGGGCAGGGAGGGGAATGAGCAGTTCTTC
>TRBV20-1|few|TRBJ2-7|TRBD2
CSARGGRAFYEQYF
TGCAGTGCTAGAGGAGGGAGGGCCTTCTACGAGCAGTACTTC
>TRBV27|many|TRBJ2-7|TRBD1
CASSGTGVSYEQYF
TGTGCCAGCAGTGGGACAGGTGTCTCCTACGAGCAGTACTTC
>TRBV4-2|many|TRBJ1-6|-
CASSQGQGNSPLHF
TGTGCCAGCAGCCAAGGGCAGGGGAATTCACCCCTCCACTTT
>TRBV29-1|few|TRBJ2-7|TRBD1
CSVEYYRGNEQYF
TGCAGCGTTGAATATTACAGGGGCAACGAGCAGTACTTC
>TRBV29-1|many|TRBJ1-2|TRBD1
CSAGTGSNYGYTF
TGCAGCGCCGGGACAGGCAGTAACTATGGCTACACCTTC
>TRBV7-2|many|TRBJ2-7|TRBD2
CASSFGLAGGPVGEQYF
TGTGCCAGCAGCTTCGGACTAGCGGGAGGACCGGTGGGCGAGCAGTACTTC
>TRBV7-9|-|TRBJ1-2|-
CASSLSLTTGRGYTF
TGTGCCAGCAGCTTATCGTTAACGACAGGAAGGGGCTACACCTTC
>TRBV6-5|few|TRBJ1-6|-
CASTARPNSPLHF
TGTGCCAGCACCGCACGGCCGAATTCACCCCTCCACTTT
>TRBV6-1|-|TRBJ1-1|-
CASSRGPNTEAFF
TGTGCCAGCAGTCGAGGGCCGAACACTGAAGCTTTCTTT
>TRBV7-2|many|TRBJ2-1|-
CASSLALWSEQFF
TGTGCCAGCAGCTTAGCGCTATGGAGTGAGCAGTTCTTC
>TRBV27|-|TRBJ1-4|-
CASSSLGGNRGKLFF
TGTGCCAGCAGTAGTTTGGGAGGCAATCGGGGAAAACTGTTTTTT
>TRBV14|-|TRBJ2-6|TRBD1
CASSSPRGPYSGANVLTF
TGTGCCAGCAGCTCGCCCAGGGGGCCCTACTCTGGGGCCAACGTCCTGACTTTC
>TRBV7-9|few|TRBJ2-5|TRBD1
CASSPGTGSHETQYF
TGTGCCAGCAGCCCAGGGACAGGGTCACACGAGACCCAGTACTTC
>TRBV12-3/TRBV12-4|-|TRBJ2-6|TRBD2
CASSTYSGTSGSEGSGANVLTF
TGTGCCAGCAGCACATATTCCGGGACTAGCGGGAGCGAGGGCTCTGGGGCCAACGTCCTGACTTTC
>TRBV28|few|TRBJ1-6|-
CASRGQANSPLHF
TGTGCCAGCCGGGGGCAGGCTAATTCACCCCTCCACTTT
>TRBV7-9|-|TRBJ1-4|-
CASSLEGGRLFF
TGTGCCAGCAGCTTAGAAGGAGGCAGGCTGTTTTTT
>TRBV5-1|-|TRBJ2-1|-
CASSEQPSSYNEQFF
TGCGCCAGCAGCGAGCAGCCGAGCTCCTACAATGAGCAGTTCTTC
>TRBV29-1|many|TRBJ2-4|-
CSVVAKNIQYF
TGCAGCGTTGTAGCCAAAAACATTCAGTACTTC
>TRBV7-2|many|TRBJ1-5|-
CASSLDTYQPQHF
TGTGCCAGCAGCTTGGACACTTATCAGCCCCAGCATTTT
>TRBV20-1|few|TRBJ2-1|TRBD2
CSARDRQTSGNEQFF
TGCAGTGCTAGAGATCGCCAGACTAGCGGCAATGAGCAGTTCTTC
>TRBV2|-|TRBJ2-3|TRBD2
CASGTSGRGNADTQYF
TGTGCCAGCGGGACTAGCGGGAGGGGAAACGCAGATACGCAGTATTTT
>TRBV28|-|TRBJ1-5|TRBD1
CASSWDRREVSNQPQHF
TGTGCCAGCAGCTGGGACAGGAGGGAGGTTAGCAATCAGCCCCAGCATTTT
>TRBV2|-|TRBJ1-2|TRBD1
CASSPGTGGNYGYTF
TGTGCCAGCAGCCCCGGGACAGGGGGCAACTATGGCTACACCTTC
>TRBV6-5|few|TRBJ2-7|-
CASRPSGPGRSSYEQYF
TGTGCCAGCAGACCCTCAGGACCGGGGCGAAGCTCCTACGAGCAGTACTTC
>TRBV28|-|TRBJ2-7|-
CASSLGTGMYEQYF
TGTGCCAGCAGTTTAGGTACGGGAATGTACGAGCAGTACTTC
>TRBV2|-|TRBJ2-6|TRBD2
CASNVLAGVSGANVLTF
TGTGCCAGCAATGTTCTAGCGGGAGTATCTGGGGCCAACGTCCTGACTTTC
>TRBV30|-|TRBJ1-5|-
CASGRPNQPQHF
TGTGCCTCAGGCCGGCCAAATCAGCCCCAGCATTTT
>TRBV5-1|few|TRBJ2-7|-
CASSLAYPGGVAYEQYF
TGCGCCAGCAGCTTGGCCTATCCCGGCGGCGTGGCGTACGAGCAGTACTTC
>TRBV12-5|-|TRBJ2-7|-
CASGLVHLVGRGASYEQYF
TGTGCTAGTGGTTTGGTACATTTAGTCGGCAGGGGGGCCTCCTACGAGCAGTACTTC